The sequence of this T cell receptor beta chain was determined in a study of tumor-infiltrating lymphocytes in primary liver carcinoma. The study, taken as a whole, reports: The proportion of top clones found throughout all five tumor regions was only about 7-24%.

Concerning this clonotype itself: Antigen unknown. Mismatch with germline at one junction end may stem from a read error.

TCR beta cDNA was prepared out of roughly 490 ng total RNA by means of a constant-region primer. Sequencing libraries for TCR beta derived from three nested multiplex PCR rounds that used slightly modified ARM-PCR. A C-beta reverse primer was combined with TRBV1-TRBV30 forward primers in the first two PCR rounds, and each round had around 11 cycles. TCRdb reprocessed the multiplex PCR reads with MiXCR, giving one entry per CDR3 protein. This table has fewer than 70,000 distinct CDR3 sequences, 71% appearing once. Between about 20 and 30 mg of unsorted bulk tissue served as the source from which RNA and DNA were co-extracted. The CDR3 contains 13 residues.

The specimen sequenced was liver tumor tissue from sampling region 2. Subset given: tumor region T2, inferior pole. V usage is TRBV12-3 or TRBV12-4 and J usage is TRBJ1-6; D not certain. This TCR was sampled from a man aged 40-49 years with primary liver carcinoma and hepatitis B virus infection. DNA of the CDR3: TGTGCCGGCAGTTTAGGATCGGGTTCACCCCTCCATTTT. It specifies CAGSLGSGSPLHF.